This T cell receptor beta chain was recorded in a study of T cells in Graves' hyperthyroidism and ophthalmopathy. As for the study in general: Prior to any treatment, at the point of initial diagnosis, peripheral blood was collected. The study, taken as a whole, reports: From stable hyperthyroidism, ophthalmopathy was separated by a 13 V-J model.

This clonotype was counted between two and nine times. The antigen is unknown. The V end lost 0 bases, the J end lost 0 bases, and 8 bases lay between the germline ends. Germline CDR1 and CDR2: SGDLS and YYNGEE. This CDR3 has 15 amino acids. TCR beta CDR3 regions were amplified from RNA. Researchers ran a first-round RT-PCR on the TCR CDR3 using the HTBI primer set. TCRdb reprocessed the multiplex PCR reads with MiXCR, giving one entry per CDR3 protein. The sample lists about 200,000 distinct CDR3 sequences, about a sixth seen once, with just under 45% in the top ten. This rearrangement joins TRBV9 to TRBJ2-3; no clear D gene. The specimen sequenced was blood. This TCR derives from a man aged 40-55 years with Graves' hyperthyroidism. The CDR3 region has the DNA TGTGCCAGCAGCGTAGCGCCCGGTAGCACAGATACGCAGTATTTT. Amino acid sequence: CASSVAPGSTDTQYF.